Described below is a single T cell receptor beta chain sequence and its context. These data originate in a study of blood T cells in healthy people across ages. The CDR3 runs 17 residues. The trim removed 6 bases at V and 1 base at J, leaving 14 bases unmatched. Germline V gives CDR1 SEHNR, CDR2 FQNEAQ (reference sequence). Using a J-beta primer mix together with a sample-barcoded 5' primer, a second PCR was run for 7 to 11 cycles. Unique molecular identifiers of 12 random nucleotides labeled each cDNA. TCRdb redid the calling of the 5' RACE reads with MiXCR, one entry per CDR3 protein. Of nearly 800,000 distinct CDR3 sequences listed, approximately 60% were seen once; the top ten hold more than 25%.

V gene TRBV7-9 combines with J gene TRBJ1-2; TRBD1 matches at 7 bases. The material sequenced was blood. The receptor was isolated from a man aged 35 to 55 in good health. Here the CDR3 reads CASRTVGTAPVNYGYTF. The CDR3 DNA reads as TGTGCCAGCAGGACGGTCGGGACAGCTCCGGTTAACTATGGCTACACCTTC.